The clone carrying this T cell receptor (beta chain) was detected only once. Deletions cut 3 bases from V and 1 base from J, with 11 bases between. Germline V gives CDR1 SGHRS, CDR2 YFSETQ. This CDR3 spans 14 amino acids. The study assigned cohorts using participant-reported clinical history. This record belongs to a study of blood T cell repertoires in COVID-19. TCRdb keeps only in-frame clones here, not all; method: immunoSEQ multiplex PCR. The repertoire holds over 120,000 clones, with 70% to 90% as singletons. Sequences were obtained from PBMCs or T cells enriched from blood (not recorded which). This TCR derives from a man aged 45-60 years who had recovered from COVID-19. This chain uses TRBV5-1 with TRBJ2-7; D is undetermined. CDR3 nucleotides: TGCGCCAGCAGCTCCAGTCCTCCTTCCTACGAGCAGTACTTC. It yields the protein CASSSSPPSYEQYF.